A selection of T cell receptor beta chains follows, all from one sample in a study of blood T cell repertoires in COVID-19. Libraries were prepared by immunoSEQ multiplex PCR; TCRdb keeps only in-frame clonotypes and omits some of them. The data hold 180,000 or so clones, with almost 85% observed a single time. The specimen sequenced was PBMCs or T cells enriched from blood (not recorded which). The receptors stem from a man aged 45-65 years who had recovered from COVID-19. Both conserved end residues are part of each CDR3. The D gene is left open where the match is weak. Clone size, where shown, is once, few, many, or a class for clones that have expanded.

V	D	size	J	DNA	CDR3
TRBV6-5	-	-	TRBJ2-5	TGTGCCAGCAGTTCTACTGGGACTGTTCAAGAGACCCAGTACTTC	CASSSTGTVQETQYF
TRBV5-8	TRBD1	few	TRBJ1-2	TGTGCCAGCAGCCCCGGGCCCGACAGGGATGCTGGCTACACCTTC	CASSPGPDRDAGYTF
TRBV19	-	-	TRBJ1-2	TGTGCCAGTAGTGAACTCGACAGTAACTATGGCTACACCTTC	CASSELDSNYGYTF
TRBV19	TRBD2	-	TRBJ2-7	TGTGCCAGTAGTATAGGAACTAGCGGATTCTACGAGCAGTACTTC	CASSIGTSGFYEQYF
TRBV6-4	-	few	TRBJ2-7	TGTGCCAGCAGTGACTCGTCCCTGGGCGCCGAGCAGTACTTC	CASSDSSLGAEQYF
TRBV5-5	-	-	TRBJ2-5	TGTGCCAGCAGCTCCAGTGGTTTGGAGACCCAGTACTTC	CASSSSGLETQYF
TRBV7-3	-	-	TRBJ1-1	TGTGCCAGCAGCTTAGGACACGCAGGGGAAGCTTTCTTT	CASSLGHAGEAFF
TRBV5-1	TRBD2	-	TRBJ2-1	TGCGCCAGCAGCTCGGGCCACAGCGGGGCCTACAATGAGCAGTTCTTC	CASSSGHSGAYNEQFF
TRBV19	TRBD1	-	TRBJ2-2	TGTGCCAGTAGAATTGGAGGCGACAGGGCGTGGGGGGAGCTGTTTTTT	CASRIGGDRAWGELFF
TRBV3-1/TRBV3-2	-	-	TRBJ2-6	TGTGCCAGCAGCCCCGAGGCCTACTCTGGGGCCAACGTCCTGACTTTC	CASSPEAYSGANVLTF
TRBV27	TRBD2	-	TRBJ2-1	TGTGCCAGCAGTTCAGGACTAGTGAGGTGGAATGAGCAGTTCTTC	CASSSGLVRWNEQFF
TRBV7-3	-	-	TRBJ2-5	TGTGCCAGCAGCCCCGGCGCGGGGGCCGGTGAGACCCAGTACTTC	CASSPGAGAGETQYF
TRBV28	TRBD1	-	TRBJ1-2	TGTGCCAGCACAGCCCCGACAGGGAACTATGGCTACACCTTC	CASTAPTGNYGYTF
TRBV2	TRBD2	-	TRBJ2-5	TGTGCCAGCAGTGATGCGGGGGGGGAGACCCAGTACTTC	CASSDAGGETQYF
TRBV4-2	TRBD2	-	TRBJ2-7	TGTGCCAGCAGCCAAGATCGGACTAGCGGGGGCTCCTACGAGCAGTACTTC	CASSQDRTSGGSYEQYF
TRBV10-3	TRBD1	-	TRBJ1-5	TGTGCCATCAGTCGGACAGGCGGCAATCAGCCCCAGCATTTT	CAISRTGGNQPQHF
TRBV5-1	-	-	TRBJ1-3	TGCGCCAGCAGCCAACGGACGGCAGGGGACACCATATATTTT	CASSQRTAGDTIYF
TRBV15	-	-	TRBJ2-3	TGTGCCACCAGCAGAGCTTACAGACAAGCAAACAAAAACACAGATACGCAGTATTTT	CATSRAYRQANKNTDTQYF
TRBV28	TRBD1	-	TRBJ2-1	TGTGCCAGCAGTTTAACCGGGACAGGGGACCATGAGCAGTTCTTC	CASSLTGTGDHEQFF
TRBV3-1/TRBV3-2	TRBD2	once	TRBJ2-3	TGTGCCAGCAGCCAAGATCTTGCTCGGGCGGGAGATCCAGGTACGCAGTATTTT	CASSQDLARAGDPGTQYF
TRBV29-1	-	-	TRBJ2-6	TGCAGCGCCCGAGGGAGTTCTGGGGCCAACGTCCTGACTTTC	CSARGSSGANVLTF
TRBV10-3	TRBD2	-	TRBJ2-7	TGTGCCATCAGCACTCGGGGGGGGCGCGACGAGCAGTACTTC	CAISTRGGRDEQYF
TRBV4-1	TRBD2	few	TRBJ2-7	TGCGCCAGCAGCCAATATCTGGCCGGGAGGCACGAGCAGTACTTC	CASSQYLAGRHEQYF
TRBV5-1	-	-	TRBJ2-7	TGCGCCAGCAGGGAGGGGCACGAGCAGTACTTC	CASREGHEQYF
TRBV21-1	-	-	TRBJ2-7	TGTGCCAGCAGCACCCCGGGACTAGAAACCTACGAGCAGTACTTC	CASSTPGLETYEQYF
TRBV9	TRBD1	-	TRBJ1-2	TGTGCCAGCGGAGGGGACAGGGCTACCTATGGCTACACCTTC	CASGGDRATYGYTF
TRBV3-1/TRBV3-2	TRBD1	once	TRBJ2-1	TGTGCCAGCAGCCAAGAGGGGACAGAAAATGAGCAGTTCTTC	CASSQEGTENEQFF
TRBV5-1	-	-	TRBJ2-2	TGCGCCAGCAGCTTGGCTGCGGTTAACACCGGGGAGCTGTTTTTT	CASSLAAVNTGELFF
TRBV19	-	-	TRBJ1-5	TGTGCCAGTAGTCTGACAGTTATGAGCAATCAGCCCCAGCATTTT	CASSLTVMSNQPQHF
TRBV5-5	-	-	TRBJ2-2	TGTGCCAGCAGCTTGGGACAGAGCACCGGGGAGCTGTTTTTT	CASSLGQSTGELFF
TRBV28	-	-	TRBJ2-4	TGTGCCAGCAGGGGCACCGGGACACCCCTCGGAAACATTCAGTACTTC	CASRGTGTPLGNIQYF
TRBV5-1	TRBD2	-	TRBJ2-7	TGCGCCAGCAGCGCGGGACTAGCGGGAGTTTCCTACGAGCAGTACTTC	CASSAGLAGVSYEQYF
TRBV28	TRBD1	-	TRBJ2-5	TGTGCCAGCAGTTTACCGGGACAGGAAGAGACCCAGTACTTC	CASSLPGQEETQYF
TRBV7-2	-	-	TRBJ2-1	TGTGCCAGCAGCCCCCCATCCAATGAGCAGTTCTTC	CASSPPSNEQFF
TRBV20-1	-	-	TRBJ2-1	TGCAGTGTCCTCGATTTAACCCGGGTCTTC	CSVLDLTRVF
TRBV7-2	TRBD2	-	TRBJ2-2	TGTGCCAGCAGGACGCTAGCGGGCTCCGGGGAGCTGTTTTTT	CASRTLAGSGELFF
TRBV6-2/TRBV6-3	TRBD2	-	TRBJ2-2	TGTGCCAGCAGTTCAGGACTAGCGGGAGGGGGAACCGGGGAGCTGTTTTTT	CASSSGLAGGGTGELFF
TRBV28	-	few	TRBJ2-4	TGTGCCAGCAGACCAGGGGGGGCCAAAAACATTCAGTACTTC	CASRPGGAKNIQYF
TRBV2	-	-	TRBJ2-7	TGTGCCAGCAGAGAGGGCACTTACTACGAGCAGTACTTC	CASREGTYYEQYF
TRBV6-5	TRBD1	once	TRBJ1-2	TGTGCCAGCAGTTACACAGGGGGAGGCTACACCTTC	CASSYTGGGYTF
TRBV5-1	TRBD2	-	TRBJ2-3	TGCGCCAGCAGCGACCTTAGCGGGATCGGGGATACGCAGTATTTT	CASSDLSGIGDTQYF
TRBV6-5	TRBD1	-	TRBJ2-5	TGTGCCAGCAGTTATGGACAGGGGTCGCAAGAGACCCAGTACTTC	CASSYGQGSQETQYF
TRBV29-1	-	few	TRBJ2-6	TGCAGCGCCCGACAGACATCCTCTGGGGCCAACGTCCTGACTTTC	CSARQTSSGANVLTF
TRBV28	TRBD1	-	TRBJ1-5	TGTGCCAGCCTGGGACAGGCCGTGGTTCAGCCCCAGCATTTT	CASLGQAVVQPQHF
TRBV2	TRBD1	-	TRBJ2-2	TGTGCCAGCAGGAAGGGGACAGGGACTACCGGGGAGCTGTTTTTT	CASRKGTGTTGELFF
TRBV24-1	TRBD1	-	TRBJ2-2	TGTGCCACTTCTCCAGGGGGTGACGGGGAGCTGTTTTTT	CATSPGGDGELFF
TRBV28	TRBD2	-	TRBJ2-1	TGTGCCAGCACGGCGGGGGGGCATAGGCAGTTCTTC	CASTAGGHRQFF